The text below deals with one T cell receptor beta chain. This clone was counted a few times. The antigen this receptor binds is unknown. Base qualities are not at hand, and no much larger clone is one base apart. Receptor libraries were prepared by the immunoSEQ multiplex PCR assay. For the multiplex PCR, a mixture combining 60 forward primers for TCR Vbeta segments and 13 reverse primers for TCR Jbeta segments was used. A multiplex PCR assay on genomic DNA amplified the CDR3 region of rearranged TCR beta genes. On the Illumina HiSeq System, the amplified TCR beta libraries were sequenced as 87-base-pair reads. Under the source paper's analysis protocol: In a later analysis, tens of millions of unique TCR beta chains were counted across the approximately 640 repertoires, and roughly 10 million of these chains were shared by at least two donors. A nearest-neighbor algorithm error-corrected the raw reads and collapsed the reads into unique sequences, merging closely related sequences to remove PCR and sequencing errors. CDR3 sequences were aligned to IMGT reference sequences to assign V, D and J gene segments. Each retained sequence needed at least a six-nucleotide match to both a V gene segment and a J gene segment. A rearrangement counted as productive if the CDR3 had no stop codons and remained in frame with V and J, and every other rearrangement counted as non-productive. CDR3 was defined by IMGT convention, running from the second conserved V-encoded cysteine to the conserved J-encoded phenylalanine. The earlier analysis of roughly 590 of the donors excluded any sequence lacking an unambiguous match to a single V gene segment. An earlier analysis of 587 of the donors called V segments functional above 56.7% productive rearrangements and segregating when the between-donor standard deviation exceeded 5%. A statistical classification framework was built for diagnosing cytomegalovirus status from the catalog of TCR beta chain sequences. A later analysis assigned V and J genes by comparing TCR nucleotide sequences with IMGT/GENE-DB human TR gene sequences. In a later analysis, CDR3 sequences and most-parsimonious VDJ recombination scenarios were assigned using the TCRdist pipeline. A later analysis defined each TCR beta chain by its CDR3 amino acid sequence plus V-gene family, and excluded reads lacking a unique V-gene family. As a way to deal with suspected cross-contamination and a sequencing artifact, a later analysis dropped roughly 600 nucleotide sequences that were highly shared and had low generation probability. For each public chain, a later analysis derived a clonal expansion index from normalized ranks of inferred template counts within each repertoire. A later analysis computed generation probabilities with a VDJ recombination model fitted to out-of-frame rearrangements, and checked the results against IGoR. A later analysis scored TCR-TCR, TCR-HLA and TCR-CMV co-occurrence with hypergeometric tests, applying a repertoire-size bias correction to TCR pairs. A later analysis estimated false discovery rates by permuting HLA or CMV assignments 20 times. In a later analysis, co-occurring TCRs were grouped using DBSCAN, with TCRdist sequence similarity added in when clustering inside HLA-allele-positive subsets. Co-occurrence clustering excluded repertoires with fewer than 30,000 or more than 120,000 public chains, plus five with anomalous nucleotide sharing. TCRdb holds this immuneACCESS table with in-frame rearrangements only. Some clones are missing; in checked studies, unresolved V genes explain under half, and the rest has no known cause. V and J calls plus clone size are reproduced from that table; the DNA served to infer D and trimming. Here the sample has 160,000 or so clones; about 73% occur a single time. Jointly, the top ten make up approximately 3.1% of the sample.

The data derive from a study of cytomegalovirus exposure and HLA in healthy donors listed by TCRdb under 2017. Context from the whole study: According to an earlier analysis of a few hundred of the donors, about 190 million T cells yielded some 110 million unique TCR beta sequences and about 300 Gb of sequence data. Rather than drawing on any new phenotypic data, the later analysis identified candidate immune exposures from TCR beta sequences and the way those sequences occurred across donors. Of the approximately 400 genotyped donors, 65% to 90% fell in the genetic ancestry cluster associated with self-reported Caucasian donors. Donor age, sex, ethnicity and CMV serostatus were collected together with the repertoire data. The T cell repertoires of 666 subjects were profiled by immunosequencing and related to cytomegalovirus serostatus. The study combined high-throughput TCR immunosequencing, statistical association of individual TCRs with disease status, and machine learning to predict cytomegalovirus infection status. All discovery cohort repertoires had been generated on a single sequencing platform. Along with the approximately 670-subject first cohort, a separate validation cohort of around 110 different subjects was used. Genome-wide SNP genotypes for about 65% of the roughly 670 donors were used in a later genetic analysis, which treated that subset as a discovery cohort. In an earlier analysis of about 590 of the donors, high-throughput TCR beta sequencing was used to judge whether each TCR beta V gene segment behaved as functional or pseudogenic. The number of donors typed differed by locus, with 629-630 for A, B, C, DRB1 and DQB1, roughly 520 for DQA1, 606 for DPA1, and some 450 for DPB1. Among some 400 genotyped donors of the cohort, an average of around 240,000 unique TCR beta nucleotide sequences were sequenced per donor, 15% to 20% of them non-productive. Approximately 300 gigabases of sequencing data and approximately 80 million unique TCR sequences were included in an early release covering over 600 HLA-typed donors. Class I and class II HLA loci were covered by the typing at four-digit resolution. Roughly five DR-DQ haplotypes were treated as single units for association and clustering because of strong linkage in the cohort. To study patterns of TCR occurrence, a later analysis re-analyzed previously published TCR beta repertoires from around 660 donors and added high-resolution HLA genotyping. The study aimed to test whether signatures of past pathogen exposure could be identified by cataloging public T cell receptors. Broad study findings and their caveats: Broadly in line with IMGT annotations, most TCR beta V segments showed up in productive rearrangements about 87% or about 30% of the time in an earlier analysis of 587 of the donors. Roughly uniform sequencing depth across donors was assumed in presence/absence analyses, although this assumption may not hold. According to a later analysis, parvovirus B19, influenza, CMV and Epstein-Barr virus appeared linked to several top co-occurrence clusters. In vitro tests confirmed that a few of the cytomegalovirus-associated TCR beta chains recognize cytomegalovirus antigens. Most TCR sequences were seen in very few donors, while some public TCRs were found in many individuals. A further reported finding was that TCR beta sequences accurately predicted the HLA-A and HLA-B alleles for most subjects in the first cohort. A later analysis found that most CMV-associated TCR beta chains appeared HLA-restricted, with HLA associations seemingly driven largely by CMV exposure. The authors suggested that the approach could potentially be extended to other disease states and immunological phenotypes. According to a later analysis, TCR association rates differed among HLA loci, with DRB1 alleles showing the most associated TCRs and HLA-C alleles showing the fewest. The classifier was reported to diagnose cytomegalovirus status with high specificity and sensitivity in both the original and validation cohorts. A cluster of highly shared sequence variants was judged likely to be a technical artifact of the sequencing pipeline. An association between a missense DCLRE1C variant and V-gene and J-gene trimming of TCR beta chains was found in a later genetic analysis and replicated in an independent cohort. A later analysis associated 16,951 TCR beta sequences with specific HLA alleles at a false discovery rate of 0.05. In this cohort, only TCR beta chains were sequenced, and detectable features were limited by the absence of alpha or paired-chain data. The earlier analysis of 587 of the donors excluded about 16 rarely observed V segments, including chromosome 9 orphons, because counts were too low. Because some donors lacked HLA typing at each locus, the association tests relied only on the typed subset. Correlated functional status among segregating V segments might reflect linkage disequilibrium, but an unknown experimental factor could not be ruled out. Immune exposure information for the cohort was limited to CMV serostatus. When HLA alleles, especially DR and DQ, strongly co-occurred, attributing TCR associations to individual alleles was difficult. In the study, approximately 160 TCR beta chains were listed as associated with cytomegalovirus. Compared with equally common non-associated chains, HLA-associated TCR beta chains in a later analysis were more clonally expanded and had lower generation probabilities. Compared with the approximately 670-donor mean, donors in an Asian-associated ancestry cluster had fewer N-insertions in productive TCRs, according to a later genetic analysis. The 87-base-pair reads could not distinguish some IMGT-functional V segments, including TRBV6-2 and TRBV6-3, so those segments were excluded.

In total, roughly 670 healthy bone marrow donors made up the cohort. Cohort members were all nominally healthy when sampled, although unrecorded immune exposures were likely present. The donor tested CMV seronegative and was one of the 352 seronegative cohort members. A peripheral blood sample was provided by each donor, and peripheral blood mononuclear cells were used for TCR beta sequencing. The Qiagen DNeasy Blood Extraction Kit was used to extract genomic DNA from the blood cell samples. The junction shows trimming of 2 bases on V and 8 bases on J, plus 13 bases between the germline ends. From its cysteine to its phenylalanine, the CDR3 spans 14 amino acids. Only CDR3 DNA is held: 42 bases, read in frame from base 1. The germline V gene provides CDR1 SGHRS and CDR2 YFSETQ.

This receptor chain uses TRBV5-1 and TRBJ1-4; D gene: possibly TRBD1, on 6 matching bases. The sample consisted of PBMCs. This clonotype was obtained from a woman aged 40 to 50 in good health and CMV-seronegative. The nucleotide sequence is given as TGCGCCAGCAGCTTCATCCAGGGACAAGAAAAACTGTTTTTT. Its product reads: CASSFIQGQEKLFF.